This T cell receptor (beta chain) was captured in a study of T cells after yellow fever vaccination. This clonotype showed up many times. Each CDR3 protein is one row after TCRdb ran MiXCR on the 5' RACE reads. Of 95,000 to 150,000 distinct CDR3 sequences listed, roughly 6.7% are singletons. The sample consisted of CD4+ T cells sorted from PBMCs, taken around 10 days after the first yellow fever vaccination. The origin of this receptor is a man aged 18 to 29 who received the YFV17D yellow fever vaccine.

This CDR3 reads CASSEGGGSSYEQYF. The CDR3 DNA follows: TGTGCCAGCAGCGAAGGAGGGGGGAGCTCCTACGAGCAGTACTTC. The chain combines TRBV7-3 with TRBJ2-7; D assignment may be TRBD1 or TRBD2 (6 bases each). Looked up from germline, CDR1 is SGHTA and CDR2 is FQGTGA. The CDR3 runs 15 residues. V shed 5 bases and J shed 0 bases, with 14 bases lying between them.